The T cell receptor (beta chain) described here comes from a study of CD8 T cells in Susac syndrome. With random hexamers, reverse transcription was performed on roughly 0.5 to 1 ug of RNA. Amplification of TCR beta CDR3 across 54 Vbeta and 13 Jbeta was performed with immunoSEQ multiplex PCR. TCRdb ran MiXCR on the immunoSEQ multiplex PCR reads and lists one entry per CDR3 protein. The repertoire consists of roughly 130,000 distinct CDR3 sequences, with roughly 95% occurring once and the leading ten covering about 0.13%. The length of the CDR3 is 14 residues. With V trimmed by 3 bases and J by 1 base, 4 bases remained unmatched. In germline, CDR1 is DFQATT, CDR2 SNEGSKA (reference sequence). It was negative isolation that provided the CD8+ and CD4+ T cells, whereas TEMRA cells were enriched by FACS.

The TCR comes from a human donor with Susac syndrome. The sequenced material came from CD4+ T cells from PBMCs. V usage is TRBV20-1 and J usage is TRBJ1-1; 8 bases match TRBD1. The CDR3 region is CSARGGTGNTEAFF. CDR3 sequence (DNA): TGCAGTGCTAGGGGGGGGACAGGGAACACTGAAGCTTTCTTT.